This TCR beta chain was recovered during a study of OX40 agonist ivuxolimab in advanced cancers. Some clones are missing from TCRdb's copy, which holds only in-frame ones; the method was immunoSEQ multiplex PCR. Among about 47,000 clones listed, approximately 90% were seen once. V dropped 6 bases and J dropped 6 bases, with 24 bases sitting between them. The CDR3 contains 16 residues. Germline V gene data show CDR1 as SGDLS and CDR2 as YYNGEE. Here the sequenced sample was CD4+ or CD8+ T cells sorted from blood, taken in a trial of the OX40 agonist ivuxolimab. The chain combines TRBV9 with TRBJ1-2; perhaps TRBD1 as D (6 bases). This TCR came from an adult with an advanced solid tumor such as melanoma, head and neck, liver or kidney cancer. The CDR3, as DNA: TGTGCCAGCACCCCCCCCGGGGGGGCGCCCACTAATGGCTACACCTTC. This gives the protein CASTPPGGAPTNGYTF.